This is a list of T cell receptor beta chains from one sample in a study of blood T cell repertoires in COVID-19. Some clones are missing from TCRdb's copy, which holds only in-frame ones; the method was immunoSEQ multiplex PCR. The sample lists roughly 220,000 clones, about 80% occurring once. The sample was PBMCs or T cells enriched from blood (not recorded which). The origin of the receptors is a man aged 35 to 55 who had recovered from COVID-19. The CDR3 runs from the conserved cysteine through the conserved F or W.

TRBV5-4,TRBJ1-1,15,CASSPPSRANTEAFF
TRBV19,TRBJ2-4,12,CASSVSGGIQYF
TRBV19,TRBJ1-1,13,CASRGTGNTEAFF
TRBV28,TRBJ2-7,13,CASSGGLANEQYF
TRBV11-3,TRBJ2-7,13,CASSSRTGGKQYF
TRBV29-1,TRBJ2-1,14,CSASQGGFGNEQFF
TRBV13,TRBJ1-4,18,CASSLTPRPGRTSEKLFF
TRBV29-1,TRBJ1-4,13,CSVVGQGFGKLFF
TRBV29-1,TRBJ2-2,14,CSVKQGSNTGELFF
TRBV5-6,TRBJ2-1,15,CASSQLSGNYNEQFF
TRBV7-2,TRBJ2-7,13,CASSFAGAFEQYF
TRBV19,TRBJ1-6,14,CASNAESYNSPLHF
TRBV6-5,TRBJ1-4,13,CASCRQGDEKLFF
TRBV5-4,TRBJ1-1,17,CASSTLGRGDLNTEAFF
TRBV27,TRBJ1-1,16,CASSLGQGSSYTEAFF
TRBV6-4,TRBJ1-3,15,CASRGQGAAGNTIYF
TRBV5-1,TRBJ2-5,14,CASSFQGAGETQYF
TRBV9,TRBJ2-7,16,CASSPSPGLAGDEQYF
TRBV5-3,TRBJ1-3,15,CARSLESGNGNTIYF
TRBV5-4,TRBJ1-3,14,CASSPTPSGNTIYF
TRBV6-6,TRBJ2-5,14,CASSYTGIQETQYF
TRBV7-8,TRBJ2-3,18,CASSLVGLAGGPRDTQYF
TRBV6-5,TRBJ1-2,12,CASRTSNYGYTF
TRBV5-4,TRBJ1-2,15,CASSPYTTPPYGYTF
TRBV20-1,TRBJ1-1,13,CSASKQGGTEAFF
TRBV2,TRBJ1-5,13,CASSSGQKQPQHF
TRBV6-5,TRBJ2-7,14,CASTAGLGSYEQYF
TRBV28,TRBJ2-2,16,CAALALRDRVTGELFF
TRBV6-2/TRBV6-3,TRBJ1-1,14,CASSRKGWASEAFF
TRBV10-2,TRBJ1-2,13,CASSEAGGTGYTF
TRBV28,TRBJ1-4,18,CASGQLGTPFLANEKLFF
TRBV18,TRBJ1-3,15,CASSPGSPDGNTIYF
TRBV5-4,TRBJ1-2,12,CASSLDSYGYTF
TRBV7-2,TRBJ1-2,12,CASSEAVYGYTF
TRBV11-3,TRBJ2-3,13,CASSTLGGDTQYF
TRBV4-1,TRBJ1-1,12,CASSQTGGEAFF
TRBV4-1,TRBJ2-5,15,CASSQVDQVQETQYF
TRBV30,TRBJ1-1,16,CAWSVKFGRSNTEAFF
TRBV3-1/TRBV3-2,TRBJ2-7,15,CASSQRSGGTYEQYF
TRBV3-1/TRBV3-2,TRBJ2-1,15,CASSPWSGGANEQFF
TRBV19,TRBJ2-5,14,CASRGTGALRTQYF
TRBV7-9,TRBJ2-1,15,CASSLQGTRHNEQFF
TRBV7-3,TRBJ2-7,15,CASSLNAAGGYEQYF
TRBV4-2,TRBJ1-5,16,CASSQVAGGSNQPQHF